This T cell receptor beta chain emerged from a study of identifying expanded T cells in peripheral blood. The study, taken as a whole, reports: Approximately two-week clone count variance significantly increased as total template count grew.

The CDR3 length is 16 residues. Germline loops: CDR1 LNHDA, CDR2 SQIVND (reference sequence). J was trimmed by 5 bases and V by 4 bases; bases with no gene match: 8. Only in-frame clones appear in the TCRdb table, and some are missing; sequencing was by immunoSEQ multiplex PCR. The sample has more than 45,000 clones, approximately 89% seen once. During the collection period, no donor immune events like infections were recorded. A word on this clone: No antigen is known for it.

The rearrangement joins TRBV19 to TRBJ1-5, with 10 positions matching TRBD1. Specimen: blood. The sequence was collected from a person aged 18 to 70 in good health. The CDR3 nucleotides read TGTGCCAGTAGTACGGACAGGGGGAGGCTAGATCAGCCCCAGCATTTT. Translation: CASSTDRGRLDQPQHF.